The sequence of this T cell receptor (beta chain) was determined in a study of shared clonotypes between healthy human individuals (TCRdb year 2020). Study-wide context: The cohort included three men and a couple of women between 18 and 49 years of age. Blood TCR repertoires of roughly five healthy adults were deeply sequenced to estimate repertoire size and the extent of clonotype sharing between individuals. To increase sequencing depth and limit assay-specific biases, different laboratories used diverse techniques to prepare libraries and sequence TCR repertoires. For each donor, CD4 naive and CD4 memory were each run on three plates, CD8 naive on two plates, and CD8 memory on one plate. Leukapheresis yielded between about 0.85 and 10 billion PBMCs per donor. Beyond this particular receptor, the publication reports: Pairwise subsampling indicated that sequencing depth was expected to affect the degree of clonotype sharing among donors. Higher generation probabilities were observed for clonotypes shared by all four sorted-subset donors than for non-shared clonotypes. Incomplete sequencing was indicated by rarefaction of sorted-subset datasets, despite the large sequencing depth. Sampling was limited to blood, and TCR repertoires in tissue likely differ from TCR repertoires in blood. Sharing across a handful of donors was observed for around 5% of naive CD4, over 3% of naive CD8, 2% to 2.5% of memory CD4, and less than 0.45% of memory CD8 clonotypes. Estimated clonotype richness was generally larger for naive than for memory subsets. The small number of donors limited the genetic and exposure-history diversity represented.

Relative to germline, V is missing 6 bases and J is missing 4 bases, with 5 bases of the junction outside any gene match. From its cysteine to its phenylalanine, the CDR3 spans 14 amino acids. Kept here is only the CDR3 DNA, which spans 42 bases and is read in frame from base 1. Taken from the germline V gene, the CDR1 and CDR2 loops are MDHEN and SYDVKM. CD8 naive samples were CD45RO-negative cells positively selected for CCR7, giving a CD45RA+CCR7+ population that excluded TemRA cells. Donors were healthy HIV-negative adults with no recently reported acute infections or vaccinations. Only Caucasian adults living in Nashville, Tennessee, USA were represented among the donors. Blood was collected by leukapheresis, and PBMCs were isolated by Ficoll-Histopaque density gradient centrifugation and then cryopreserved in liquid nitrogen vapor phase. Analytical flow cytometry was used to check the purity and quantity of every magnetically sorted T cell population. Each sorted fraction had its genomic DNA isolated and then quantified by UV absorbance on a Nanodrop 2000c.

Using the deep immunoSEQ assay, multiplex PCR amplified TCR CDR3 regions from genomic DNA. Extracted genomic DNA from each cell subset was distributed evenly across all wells of several immunoSEQ 96-well plates, and each plate was treated as a replicate. For sorted subsets, about 220 ng of genomic DNA, equivalent to around 30,000 T cell genomes, went into each replicate PCR. The purified libraries were quantified using a Qubit 3.0 fluorometer, sized with a Bioanalyzer 2100, and then quantified again using the KAPA Library Quantification kit. Every immunoSEQ 96-well plate was sequenced on a dedicated single-read 150-cycle Illumina NextSeq 550 flow cell. As for the authors' bioinformatics: The immunoSEQ output contained only junctional sequences without quality scores, so filtering could not match that applied to full-length reads. To assign V/J genes and CDR3, sequences were annotated against IMGT germline references using PyIR, a Python wrapper for IgBLAST v1.9. Any read was removed if the V/J assignment was weak (E-value above 1e-6), the CDR3 was missing, or the read contained stop codons, out-of-frame junctions, or ambiguous translated residues. A V3J clonotype was defined by an identical inferred V gene, J gene, and CDR3 amino acid sequence. Percentage overlap between repertoires was calculated by dividing the number of shared unique clonotypes by the size of the smaller repertoire. Richness of each repertoire was evaluated using RTK rarefaction, the Chao1 estimator, and Recon v2.1 estimates of unobserved clonotypes. Generation probabilities for all TCRbeta clonotypes obtained by the gDNA method from a handful of donors were computed using OLGA. TCRdb mirrors the immuneACCESS table, restricted to in-frame sequences. Some clones are absent from its copies; in checked studies, under half trace to an unresolved V gene, and the reason for the others is unknown. V, J and clone size were drawn from that table, and D and trimming were deduced from the DNA. The sample yields nearly 600,000 clones; less than 97% were counted once. Together, the top ten hold around 0.11% of the sample.

Turning to this clone: This receptor's antigen is unknown. The record has no base qualities; no much larger clone is one base away.

The sequence links TRBV28 to TRBJ1-2; 10 junctional bases match TRBD1. Sequencing was performed on naive CD8+ T cells sorted from blood. The label giving this sample's cell subset or site can be read as: CD45RA+CCR7+. This clonotype was sampled from a woman aged 25 to 45 in good health. The nucleotide sequence reads as follows: TGTGCCAGCAGCATGGACAGGGGGAGCTATGGCTACACCTTC. Translated, it reads CASSMDRGSYGYTF.